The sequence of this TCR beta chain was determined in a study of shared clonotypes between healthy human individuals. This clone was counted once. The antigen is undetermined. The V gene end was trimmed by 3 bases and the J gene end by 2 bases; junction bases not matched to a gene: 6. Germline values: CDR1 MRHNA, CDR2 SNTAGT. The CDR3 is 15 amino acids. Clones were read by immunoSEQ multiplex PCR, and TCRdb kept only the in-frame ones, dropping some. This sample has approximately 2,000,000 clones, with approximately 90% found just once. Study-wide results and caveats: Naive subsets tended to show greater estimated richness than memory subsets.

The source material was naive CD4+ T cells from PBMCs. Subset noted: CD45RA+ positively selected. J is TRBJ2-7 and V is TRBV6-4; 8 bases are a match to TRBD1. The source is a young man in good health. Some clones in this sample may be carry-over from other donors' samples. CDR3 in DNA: TGTGCCAGCAGTGAAGGGGGACAGGCACCCTACGAGCAGTACTTC. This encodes CASSEGGQAPYEQYF.